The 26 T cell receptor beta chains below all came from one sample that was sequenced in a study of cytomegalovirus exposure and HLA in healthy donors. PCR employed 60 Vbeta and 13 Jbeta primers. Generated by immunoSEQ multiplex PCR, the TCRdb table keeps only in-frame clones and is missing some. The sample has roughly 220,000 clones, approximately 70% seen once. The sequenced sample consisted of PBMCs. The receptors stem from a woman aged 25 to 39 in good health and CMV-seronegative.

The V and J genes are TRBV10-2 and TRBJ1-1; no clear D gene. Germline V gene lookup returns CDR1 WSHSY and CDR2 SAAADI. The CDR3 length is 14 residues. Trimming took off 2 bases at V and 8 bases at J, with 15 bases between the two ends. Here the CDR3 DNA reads TGCGCCAGCAGTGAGACGGAAGGACTTCCCGAAGCTTTCTTT. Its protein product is CASSETEGLPEAFF.

The CDR3 DNA reads TGCGCCAGCGCCCAGGGGGTAGGGAGCAATCAGCCCCAGCATTTT. It encodes CASAQGVGSNQPQHF. The chain combines TRBV5-1 with TRBJ1-5; 7 positions agree with TRBD1. The V and J ends lost 7 bases and 1 base, in that order; junction bases with no gene match: 8. CDR1 is SGHRS, CDR2 YFSETQ, per germline. The CDR3 has 15 residues.

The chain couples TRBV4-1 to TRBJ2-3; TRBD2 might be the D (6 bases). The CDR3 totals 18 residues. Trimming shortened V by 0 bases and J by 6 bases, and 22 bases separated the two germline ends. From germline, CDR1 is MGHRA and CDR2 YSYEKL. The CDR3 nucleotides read TGCGCCAGCAGCCAAGAGACTTCCGGGACTCTAACTTGGGATACGCAGTATTTT. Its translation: CASSQETSGTLTWDTQYF.

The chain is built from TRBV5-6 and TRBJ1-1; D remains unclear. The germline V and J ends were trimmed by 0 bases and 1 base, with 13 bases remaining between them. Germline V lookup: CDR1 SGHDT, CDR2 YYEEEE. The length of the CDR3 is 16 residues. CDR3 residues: CASSLVARAGNTEAFF. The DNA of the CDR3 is TGTGCCAGCAGCTTGGTAGCAAGGGCGGGGAACACTGAAGCTTTCTTT.

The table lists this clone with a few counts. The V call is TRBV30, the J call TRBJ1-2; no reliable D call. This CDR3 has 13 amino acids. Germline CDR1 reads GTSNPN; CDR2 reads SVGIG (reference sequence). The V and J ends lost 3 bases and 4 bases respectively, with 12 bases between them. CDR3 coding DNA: TGTGCCTGGAGACTAGATTCCCCCTATGGCTACACCTTC. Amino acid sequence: CAWRLDSPYGYTF.

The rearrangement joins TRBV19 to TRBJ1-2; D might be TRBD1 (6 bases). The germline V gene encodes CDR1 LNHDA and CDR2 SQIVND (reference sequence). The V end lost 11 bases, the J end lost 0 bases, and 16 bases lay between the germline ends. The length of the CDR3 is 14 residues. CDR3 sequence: CASGEGWANYGYTF. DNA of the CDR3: TGTGCCTCAGGGGAAGGGTGGGCTAACTATGGCTACACCTTC.

As DNA, the CDR3 is TGTGCCAGCAGCGTAGGAAGAGCGGGGGGGCCAGAAGAGACCCAGTACTTC. This translates into CASSVGRAGGPEETQYF. The gene calls are TRBV9 and TRBJ2-5; the match to TRBD2 covers 10 bases. The germline CDR1 and CDR2 sequences are SGDLS and YYNGEE. CDR3 length: 17 residues. The V gene end was trimmed by 0 bases and the J gene end by 3 bases; junction bases not matched to a gene: 8.

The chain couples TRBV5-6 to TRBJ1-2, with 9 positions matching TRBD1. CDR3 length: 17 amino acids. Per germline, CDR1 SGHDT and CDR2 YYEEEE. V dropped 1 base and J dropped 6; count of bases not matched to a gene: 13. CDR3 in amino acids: CASSLPPPGTGSDGYTF. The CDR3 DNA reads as TGTGCCAGCAGCTTGCCCCCTCCCGGGACAGGGAGCGATGGCTACACCTTC.

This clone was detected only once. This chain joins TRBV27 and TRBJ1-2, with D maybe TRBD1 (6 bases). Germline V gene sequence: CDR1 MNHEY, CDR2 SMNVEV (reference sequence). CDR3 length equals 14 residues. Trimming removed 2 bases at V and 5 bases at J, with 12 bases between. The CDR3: CASSLTGNMYGYTF. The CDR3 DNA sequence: TGTGCCAGCAGTTTAACAGGGAATATGTATGGCTACACCTTC.

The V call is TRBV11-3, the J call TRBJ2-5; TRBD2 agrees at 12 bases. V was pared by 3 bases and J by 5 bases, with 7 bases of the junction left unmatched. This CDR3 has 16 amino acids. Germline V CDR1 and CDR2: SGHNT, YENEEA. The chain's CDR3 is CASSFGLAGLGETQYF. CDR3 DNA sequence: TGTGCCAGCAGCTTCGGACTAGCGGGGTTGGGGGAGACCCAGTACTTC.

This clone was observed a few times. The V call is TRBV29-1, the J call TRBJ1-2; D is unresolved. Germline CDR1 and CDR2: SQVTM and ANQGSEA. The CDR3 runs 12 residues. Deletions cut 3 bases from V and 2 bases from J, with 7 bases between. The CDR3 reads CSVESSNYGYTF. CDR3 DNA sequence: TGCAGCGTTGAGTCGAGCAACTATGGCTACACCTTC.

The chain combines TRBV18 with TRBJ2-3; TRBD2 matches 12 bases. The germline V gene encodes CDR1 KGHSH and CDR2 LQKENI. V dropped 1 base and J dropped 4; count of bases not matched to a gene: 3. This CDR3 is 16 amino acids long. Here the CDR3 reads CASSPLLAGGADTQYF. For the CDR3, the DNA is TGTGCCAGCTCACCACTACTAGCGGGAGGCGCAGATACGCAGTATTTT. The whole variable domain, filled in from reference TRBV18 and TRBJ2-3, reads NAGVMQNPRHLVRRRGQEARLRCSPMKGHSHVYWYRQLPEEGLKFMVYLQKENIIDESGMPKERFSAEFPKEGPSILRIQQVVRGDSAAYFCASSPLLAGGADTQYFGPGTRLTVL.

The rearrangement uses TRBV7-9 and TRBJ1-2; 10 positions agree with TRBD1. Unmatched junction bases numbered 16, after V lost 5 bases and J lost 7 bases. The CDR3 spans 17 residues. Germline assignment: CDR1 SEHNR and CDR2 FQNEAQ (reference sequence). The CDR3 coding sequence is TGTGCCAGCAGCCCTACGGTCACCGACAGGGGGCAAGGTGGCTACACCTTC. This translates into CASSPTVTDRGQGGYTF.

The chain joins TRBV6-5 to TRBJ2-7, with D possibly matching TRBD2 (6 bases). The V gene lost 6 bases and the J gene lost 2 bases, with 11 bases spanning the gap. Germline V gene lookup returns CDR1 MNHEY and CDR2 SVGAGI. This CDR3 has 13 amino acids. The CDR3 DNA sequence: TGTGCCAGCAGAGGGGCGGGGACCTACGAGCAGTACTTC. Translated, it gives CASRGAGTYEQYF.

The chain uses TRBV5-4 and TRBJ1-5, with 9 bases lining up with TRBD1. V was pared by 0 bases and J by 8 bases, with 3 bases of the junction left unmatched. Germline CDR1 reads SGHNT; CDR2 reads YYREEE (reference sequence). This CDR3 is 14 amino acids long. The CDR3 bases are TGTGCCAGCAGCTTGGGACAGGGGGAGAAGCCCCAGCATTTT. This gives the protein CASSLGQGEKPQHF. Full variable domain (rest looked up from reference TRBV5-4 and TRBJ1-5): ETGVTQSPTHLIKTRGQQVTLRCSSQSGHNTVSWYQQALGQGPQFIFQYYREEENGRGNFPPRFSGLQFPNYSSELNVNALELDDSALYLCASSLGQGEKPQHFGDGTRLSIL.

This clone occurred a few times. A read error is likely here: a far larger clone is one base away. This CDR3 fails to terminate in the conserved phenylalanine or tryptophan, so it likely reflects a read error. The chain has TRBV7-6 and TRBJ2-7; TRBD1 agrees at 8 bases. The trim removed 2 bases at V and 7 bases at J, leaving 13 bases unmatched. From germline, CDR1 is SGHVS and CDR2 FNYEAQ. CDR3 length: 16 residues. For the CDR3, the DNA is TGTGCCAGCAGCTTAAACTCGGGCCAGGGGGCGGGAGAGCAGTACTTG. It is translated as CASSLNSGQGAGEQYL.

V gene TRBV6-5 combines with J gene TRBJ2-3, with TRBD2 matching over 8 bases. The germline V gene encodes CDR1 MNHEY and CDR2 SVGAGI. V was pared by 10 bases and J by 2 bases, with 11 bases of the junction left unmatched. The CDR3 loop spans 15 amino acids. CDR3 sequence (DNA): TGTGCCATCACGGTAGCGGGGAAAGACACAGATACGCAGTATTTT. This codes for CAITVAGKDTDTQYF.

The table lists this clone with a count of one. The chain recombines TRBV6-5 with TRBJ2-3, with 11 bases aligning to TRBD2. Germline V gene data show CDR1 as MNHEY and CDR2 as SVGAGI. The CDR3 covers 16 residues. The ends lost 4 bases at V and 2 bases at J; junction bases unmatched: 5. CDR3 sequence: CASSWGLAATTDTQYF. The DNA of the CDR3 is TGTGCCAGCAGTTGGGGACTAGCGGCTACCACAGATACGCAGTATTTT.

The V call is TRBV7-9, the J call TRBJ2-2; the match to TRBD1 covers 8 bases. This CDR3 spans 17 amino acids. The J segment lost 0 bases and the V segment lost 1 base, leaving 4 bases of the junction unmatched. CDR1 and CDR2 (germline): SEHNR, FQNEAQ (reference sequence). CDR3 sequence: CASSLGQGKANTGELFF. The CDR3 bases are TGTGCCAGCAGCTTAGGACAGGGGAAGGCGAACACCGGGGAGCTGTTTTTT.

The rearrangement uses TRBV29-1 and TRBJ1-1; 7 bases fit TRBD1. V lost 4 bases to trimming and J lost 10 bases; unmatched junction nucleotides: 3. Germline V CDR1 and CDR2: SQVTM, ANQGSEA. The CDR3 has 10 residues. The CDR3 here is CSVADRVAFF. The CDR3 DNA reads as TGCAGCGTTGCAGACAGGGTAGCTTTCTTT.

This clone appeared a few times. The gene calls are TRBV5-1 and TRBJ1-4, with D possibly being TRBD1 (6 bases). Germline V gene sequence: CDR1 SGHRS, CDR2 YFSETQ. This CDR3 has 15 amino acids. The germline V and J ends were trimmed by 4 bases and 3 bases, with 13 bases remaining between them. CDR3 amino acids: CASSTGGGPNEKLFF. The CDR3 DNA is TGCGCCAGCAGCACCGGGGGGGGCCCTAATGAAAAACTGTTTTTT.

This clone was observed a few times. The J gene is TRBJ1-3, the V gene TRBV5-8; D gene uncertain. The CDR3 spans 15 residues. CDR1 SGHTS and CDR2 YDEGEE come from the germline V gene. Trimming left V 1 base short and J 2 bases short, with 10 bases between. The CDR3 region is CASSLIAGTGNTIYF. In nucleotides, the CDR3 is TGTGCCAGCAGCTTGATTGCCGGGACTGGAAACACCATATATTTT.

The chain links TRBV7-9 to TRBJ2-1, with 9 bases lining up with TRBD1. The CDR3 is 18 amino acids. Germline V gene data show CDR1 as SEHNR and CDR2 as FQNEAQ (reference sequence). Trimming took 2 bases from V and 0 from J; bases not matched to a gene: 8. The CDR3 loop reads CASSLTDRGLSSYNEQFF. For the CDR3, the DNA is TGTGCCAGCAGCTTAACGGACAGGGGCCTCAGCTCCTACAATGAGCAGTTCTTC.

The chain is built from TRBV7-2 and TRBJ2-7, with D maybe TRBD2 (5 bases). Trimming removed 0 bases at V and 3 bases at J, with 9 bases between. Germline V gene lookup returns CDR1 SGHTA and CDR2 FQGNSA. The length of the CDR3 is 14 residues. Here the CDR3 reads CASSLAGANYEQYF. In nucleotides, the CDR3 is TGTGCCAGCAGCTTAGCGGGAGCTAACTACGAGCAGTACTTC.

CDR3 region: CASSLSGGSQETQYF. CDR3 coding DNA: TGCGCCAGCAGCCTTAGCGGGGGGTCCCAAGAGACCCAGTACTTC. The chain links TRBV5-1 to TRBJ2-5, with 10 bases fitting TRBD2. The germline V gene encodes CDR1 SGHRS and CDR2 YFSETQ. CDR3 size: 15 residues. Unmatched junction bases numbered 4, after V lost 4 bases and J lost 1 base. Together with reference TRBV5-1 and TRBJ2-5, the CDR3 gives the full variable domain: KAGVTQTPRYLIKTRGQQVTLSCSPISGHRSVSWYQQTPGQGLQFLFEYFSETQRNKGNFPGRFSGRQFSNSRSEMNVSTLELGDSALYLCASSLSGGSQETQYFGPGTRLLVL.

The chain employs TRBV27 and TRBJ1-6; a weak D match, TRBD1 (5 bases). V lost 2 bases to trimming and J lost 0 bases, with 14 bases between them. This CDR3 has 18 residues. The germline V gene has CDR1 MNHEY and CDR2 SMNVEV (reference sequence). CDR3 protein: CASSLRAQGSSYNSPLHF. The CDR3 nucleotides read TGTGCCAGCAGTTTAAGGGCCCAGGGTAGCTCCTATAATTCACCCCTCCACTTT.